The clone carrying this TCR beta chain was seen a handful of times. Its antigen is as yet unknown. A single record per CDR3 protein comes from TCRdb applying MiXCR to the reads. The top ten clones hold about 4.6% of a sample with about 200,000 distinct CDR3 sequences, approximately 9.6% of them seen once. The data stem from a study of T cell repertoires in cytomegalovirus infection. Looking at the study overall: Through public TCR beta signatures, both CMV infection and matching HLA type were indicated. General study results and limits: Within the response measured ex vivo, HLA-C-restricted CMV-specific TCR beta clonotypes were dominant. Of the TCR beta families, the public ones yielded a cumulative frequency that identified carriers of CMV plus the relevant HLA.

V lost 2 bases and J lost 4, with 19 bases in between. The CDR3 totals 17 residues. The V gene's germline CDR1 is SGHVS and CDR2 FQNEAQ. The chain combines TRBV7-8 with TRBJ2-3; D gene ambiguous. This clonotype was sampled from a human donor in good health (CMV status not recorded). Some clones in this sample may be carry-over from other donors' samples. The sequencing input was PBMCs. CDR3 region: CASSLSKSAGGPDTQYF. The CDR3 DNA sequence: TGTGCCAGCAGCTTAAGTAAATCAGCAGGTGGACCAGATACGCAGTATTTT.